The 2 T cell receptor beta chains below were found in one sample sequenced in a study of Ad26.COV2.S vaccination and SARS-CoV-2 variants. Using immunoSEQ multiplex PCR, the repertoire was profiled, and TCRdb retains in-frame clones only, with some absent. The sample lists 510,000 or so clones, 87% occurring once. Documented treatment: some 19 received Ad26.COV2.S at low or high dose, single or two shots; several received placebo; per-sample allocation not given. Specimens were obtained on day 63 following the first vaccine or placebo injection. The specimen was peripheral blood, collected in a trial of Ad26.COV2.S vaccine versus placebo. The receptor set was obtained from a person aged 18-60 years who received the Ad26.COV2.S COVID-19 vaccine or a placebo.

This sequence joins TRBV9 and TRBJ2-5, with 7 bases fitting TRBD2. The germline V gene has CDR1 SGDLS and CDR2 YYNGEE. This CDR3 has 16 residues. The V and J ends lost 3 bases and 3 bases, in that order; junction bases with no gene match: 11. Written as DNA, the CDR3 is TGTGCCAGCAGCGCTGGGGGAGGGATATATGAAGAGACCCAGTACTTC. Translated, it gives CASSAGGGIYEETQYF. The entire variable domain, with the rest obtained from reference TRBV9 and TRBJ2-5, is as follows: DSGVTQTPKHLITATGQRVTLRCSPRSGDLSVYWYQQSLDQGLQFLIQYYNGEERAKGNILERFSAQQFPDLHSELNLSSLELGDSALYFCASSAGGGIYEETQYFGPGTRLLVL.

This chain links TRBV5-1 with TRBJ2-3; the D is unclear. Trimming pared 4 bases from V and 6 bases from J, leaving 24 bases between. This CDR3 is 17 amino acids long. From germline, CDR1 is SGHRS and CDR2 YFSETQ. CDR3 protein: CASSELLRAHSPDTQYF. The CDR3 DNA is TGCGCCAGCAGCGAGTTGCTAAGGGCCCACTCCCCGGATACGCAGTATTTT.